The clone carrying this T cell receptor beta chain occurred many times. What it binds is unknown. The data originate from a study of T cells after yellow fever vaccination. Study-level results: Bulk-population clonotypes that are abundant could appear as contaminants in FACS-sorted repertoires.

Via MiXCR, TCRdb re-called the 5' RACE reads, giving one row per CDR3 protein. The repertoire includes around 150,000 distinct CDR3 sequences, 6% to 7.5% of them detected once, and around 2.3% sits in the top ten. V was pared by 8 bases and J by 0 bases, with 7 bases between. This CDR3 comprises 13 residues. The sequence was obtained from a man between 18 and 35 years old who received the YFV17D yellow fever vaccine. Here the sequenced sample was CD4+ T cells sorted from PBMCs, taken 5 to 6 days after the first yellow fever vaccination. The V call is TRBV12-3 or TRBV12-4, the J call TRBJ1-4; D is ambiguous. CDR3 DNA: TGTGCCAGCGGTGCCTCAACTAATGAAAAACTGTTTTTT. The encoded protein is CASGASTNEKLFF.